Below are 31 T cell receptor beta chains sequenced from a single sample in a study of blood T cell repertoires in COVID-19. Here immunoSEQ multiplex PCR was the method, and the copy in TCRdb shows in-frame clones only, minus some. The sample has 200,000 or so clones; 75% to 90% are singletons. Sequenced sample: peripheral blood. The receptors originated from a human donor in a cohort sampled during active COVID-19.

V gene TRBV3-1 (or the pseudogene TRBV3-2) combines with J gene TRBJ2-6; 9 positions match TRBD1. The CDR3 sequence is 15 residues long. Germline V gives CDR1 LGHDT, CDR2 YNNKEL (reference sequence). The CDR3 protein is CASWGQGAGANVLTF. CDR3 nucleotides: TGTGCATCCTGGGGACAGGGTGCCGGGGCCAACGTCCTGACTTTC.

The genes are TRBV5-1 and TRBJ2-7; 7 positions agree with TRBD2. Looked up from germline, CDR1 is SGHRS and CDR2 is YFSETQ. Unmatched junction bases numbered 14, after V lost 8 bases and J lost 3 bases. The CDR3 is made up of 15 amino acids. The CDR3 reads CASGQDGGRVYEQYF. The CDR3 DNA sequence: TGCGCCAGTGGCCAAGATGGCGGGAGAGTCTACGAGCAGTACTTC. The whole variable domain, remainder taken from reference TRBV5-1 and TRBJ2-7, is KAGVTQTPRYLIKTRGQQVTLSCSPISGHRSVSWYQQTPGQGLQFLFEYFSETQRNKGNFPGRFSGRQFSNSRSEMNVSTLELGDSALYLCASGQDGGRVYEQYFGPGTRLTVT.

Here the CDR3 DNA reads TGTGCCAGTAGTCTCGCAGCGGATAGATACTACGAGCAGTACTTC. Its protein is CASSLAADRYYEQYF. This chain links TRBV19 with TRBJ2-7, with D possibly matching TRBD2 (5 bases). There are 15 residues in the CDR3. Germline V CDR1 and CDR2: LNHDA, SQIVND (reference sequence). The V end was cut by 5 bases, the J end by 3 bases, with 17 bases between.

This clone was counted a few times. The genes are TRBV6-1 and TRBJ2-7, with D uncertain. Germline loops: CDR1 MNHNS, CDR2 SASEGT. V was trimmed by 3 bases and J by 3 bases, leaving 9 bases between them. The CDR3 extends over 13 amino acids. The CDR3 region has the DNA TGTGCCAGCAGTGATCAGGTCGACTACGAGCAGTACTTC. Residues: CASSDQVDYEQYF.

This chain links TRBV10-3 with TRBJ2-5; 10 bases map to TRBD2. Germline V gives CDR1 ENHRY, CDR2 SYGVKD. The CDR3 runs 15 residues. Losses at the gene ends were 4 bases for V and 5 bases for J; bases not matched to a gene: 7. In DNA form, the CDR3 reads TGTGCCATCAGTGGGGGAGCGGGAGGGCCCGAGACCCAGTACTTC. Amino acids: CAISGGAGGPETQYF.

The CDR3 DNA reads as TGTGCCACCAGTGATTGGCTGGCGGGAGCAGAGAATGAGCAGTTCTTC. Translating gives CATSDWLAGAENEQFF. The chain carries TRBV24-1 and TRBJ2-1; 7 nucleotides match TRBD2. The germline CDR1 and CDR2 sequences are KGHDR and SFDVKD. The CDR3 sequence is 16 residues long. J gave up 7 bases and V 2 bases, and 10 bases lay outside the gene matches.

V gene TRBV30 combines with J gene TRBJ2-6; D unclear. Germline lookup yields CDR1 GTSNPN and CDR2 SVGIG (reference sequence). Deletions cut 4 bases from V and 3 bases from J, with 4 bases between. This CDR3 has 12 amino acids. In DNA, the CDR3 is TGTGCCTGGACCAGTGGGGCCAACGTCCTGACTTTC. Translation: CAWTSGANVLTF. Full variable domain (rest looked up from reference TRBV30 and TRBJ2-6): SQTIHQWPATLVQPVGSPLSLECTVEGTSNPNLYWYRQAAGRGLQLLFYSVGIGQISSEVPQNLSASRPQDRQFILSSKKLLLSDSGFYLCAWTSGANVLTFGAGSRLTVL.

The V gene is TRBV25-1, the J gene TRBJ1-1, with D tentatively TRBD1 (6 bases). The CDR3 is 16 residues long. The V end was cut by 4 bases, the J end by 4 bases, with 19 bases between. CDR1 is MGHDK, CDR2 SYGVNS, per germline. The CDR3 sequence: CASSVRASRGGTEAFF. The CDR3, as DNA: TGTGCCAGCAGTGTACGGGCTTCCCGAGGGGGCACTGAAGCTTTCTTT.

The rearrangement joins TRBV28 to TRBJ1-1; 8 bases line up with TRBD1. The CDR3 contains 14 residues. The J segment lost 2 bases and the V segment lost 3 bases, leaving 2 bases of the junction unmatched. The germline gives CDR1 MDHEN, CDR2 SYDVKM. CDR3 region: CASSFGTGNTEAFF. The DNA for the CDR3 is TGTGCCAGCAGTTTCGGGACAGGCAACACTGAAGCTTTCTTT. The variable domain in full, with the rest retrieved from reference TRBV28 and TRBJ1-1, is DVKVTQSSRYLVKRTGEKVFLECVQDMDHENMFWYRQDPGLGLRLIYFSYDVKMKEKGDIPEGYSVSREKKERFSLILESASTNQTSMYLCASSFGTGNTEAFFGQGTRLTVV.

This rearrangement joins TRBV28 to TRBJ2-1; 8 bases fit TRBD2. This CDR3 contains 16 residues. V lost 6 bases and J lost 5; bases outside the gene matches: 12. CDR1 and CDR2 from the germline V gene are MDHEN and SYDVKM. CDR3 region: CASRSARGGSHNEQFF. The CDR3 DNA sequence: TGTGCCAGCAGATCTGCACGGGGGGGCAGCCACAATGAGCAGTTCTTC.

This sequence joins TRBV6-6 and TRBJ1-2; 8 bases map to TRBD1. CDR3 length equals 15 residues. Germline CDR1 and CDR2: MNHNY and SVGAGI (reference sequence). The V segment lost 5 bases and the J segment 2 bases; nucleotides outside the gene matches: 7. The CDR3 bases are TGTGCCAGCAGTCACGGACAGGGTAGGAACTATGGCTACACCTTC. It is translated as CASSHGQGRNYGYTF.

This clone was counted a few times. The chain recombines TRBV5-4 with TRBJ2-3, with 15 bases that match TRBD2. CDR3 length: 15 amino acids. V was pared by 7 bases and J by 2 bases, with 2 bases of the junction left unmatched. CDR1 and CDR2 from the germline V gene are SGHNT and YYREEE (reference sequence). CDR3 loop: CASGLAGGSTDTQYF. CDR3 DNA: TGTGCCAGCGGACTAGCGGGAGGGTCCACAGATACGCAGTATTTT.

The DNA of the CDR3 is TGTGCCAGCAGCCCCGGACTAGCGAGGCGAGATACGCAGTATTTT. The encoded protein is CASSPGLARRDTQYF. The rearrangement uses TRBV11-2 and TRBJ2-3, with 9 bases identical to TRBD2. CDR3 length equals 15 residues. Germline lookup yields CDR1 SGHAT and CDR2 FQNNGV. The ends lost 5 bases at V and 5 bases at J; junction bases unmatched: 8.

This clone was seen a few times. The chain links TRBV6-5 to TRBJ2-7, with D maybe TRBD2 (5 bases). Germline CDR1 reads MNHEY; CDR2 reads SVGAGI. The length of the CDR3 is 14 residues. V dropped 0 bases and J dropped 7 bases, with 13 bases sitting between them. The CDR3 sequence: CASSYSVRVREQYF. DNA for the CDR3: TGTGCCAGCAGTTACTCGGTGCGGGTGAGGGAGCAGTACTTC.

The rearrangement joins TRBV28 to TRBJ1-3; D not certain. The CDR3 length is 14 residues. Germline V gene lookup returns CDR1 MDHEN and CDR2 SYDVKM. V was trimmed by 3 bases and J by 0 bases, leaving 6 bases between them. DNA for the CDR3: TGTGCCAGCAGTTTGGGCTACTCTGGAAACACCATATATTTT. This translates into CASSLGYSGNTIYF.

This chain uses TRBV29-1 with TRBJ1-4; 7 nucleotides agree with TRBD1. After removal of 5 bases from V and 0 bases from J, the junction contained 6 bases not matched to a gene. Looked up from germline, CDR1 is SQVTM and CDR2 is ANQGSEA. The CDR3 runs 15 residues. The CDR3 spells CSVLGGRATNEKLFF. CDR3 sequence (DNA): TGCAGCGTTCTAGGGGGCAGGGCAACTAATGAAAAACTGTTTTTT.

The chain recombines TRBV7-8 with TRBJ2-7; TRBD1 matches at 10 bases. The J segment lost 3 bases and the V segment lost 2 bases, leaving 7 bases of the junction unmatched. In germline, CDR1 is SGHVS, CDR2 FQNEAQ. This CDR3 is 16 amino acids long. The CDR3 sequence: CASSLWRDRGNYEQYF. The CDR3 DNA is TGTGCCAGCAGCTTATGGCGGGACAGGGGTAACTACGAGCAGTACTTC. Combining the CDR3 with reference TRBV7-8 and TRBJ2-7 gives the whole variable domain GAGVSQSPRYKVAKRGQDVALRCDPISGHVSLFWYQQALGQGPEFLTYFQNEAQLDKSGLPSDRFFAERPEGSVSTLKIQRTQQEDSAVYLCASSLWRDRGNYEQYFGPGTRLTVT.

This chain uses TRBV5-1 with TRBJ1-3; 8 nucleotides line up with TRBD1. Germline CDR1 SGHRS, CDR2 YFSETQ. V dropped 4 bases and J dropped 2; count of bases not matched to a gene: 5. CDR3 size: 15 residues. As DNA, the CDR3 is TGCGCCAGCAGCCATGACAGGGGCCCTGGAAACACCATATATTTT. Translating it yields CASSHDRGPGNTIYF.

The CDR3 bases are TGTGCCACCAGCAGGAGGGGGGGGAACACTGAAGCTTTCTTT. Its translation is CATSRRGGNTEAFF. This rearrangement joins TRBV15 to TRBJ1-1; tentative D call: TRBD1 (6 bases). CDR1 and CDR2 from the germline V gene are LNHNV and YYDKDF (reference sequence). CDR3 size: 14 residues. V was shortened by 3 bases and J by 1 base, with 9 bases between the two germline ends.

This sequence joins TRBV27 and TRBJ2-1; D is undetermined. V was shortened by 2 bases and J by 5 bases, with 13 bases between the two germline ends. The V gene's germline CDR1 is MNHEY and CDR2 SMNVEV (reference sequence). The CDR3 totals 15 residues. CDR3 bases: TGTGCCAGCAGTTTAGTGGCTCCTACAGACAATGAGCAGTTCTTC. This gives the protein CASSLVAPTDNEQFF.

This clone has only a few counts. Additional DNA sequences in this sample encode the identical CDR3. V is TRBV27 and J is TRBJ1-5; TRBD1 is a possible D gene (5 bases). V was clipped by 6 bases and J by 3 bases, with 12 bases between them. The CDR3 consists of 14 residues. The germline gives CDR1 MNHEY, CDR2 SMNVEV (reference sequence). CDR3 region: CASSPDSPNQPQHF. Written as DNA, the CDR3 is TGTGCCAGCAGCCCAGACAGTCCCAATCAGCCCCAGCATTTT.

This chain uses TRBV5-5 with TRBJ2-7, with TRBD1 as a possible D gene (6 bases). Germline V gene lookup returns CDR1 SGHKS and CDR2 YYEKEE (reference sequence). Trimming removed 3 bases from V and 2 bases from J, with 18 bases in between. The CDR3 has 16 amino acids. In nucleotides, the CDR3 is TGTGCCAGCAGCTGGACCCTCCGGGACACCACCTACGAGCAGTACTTC. Amino acid sequence: CASSWTLRDTTYEQYF.

This clone was seen a handful of times. J is TRBJ2-1 and V is TRBV28; TRBD1 matches 10 bases. Looked up from germline, CDR1 is MDHEN and CDR2 is SYDVKM. This CDR3 region has 17 residues. V shed 3 bases and J 1 base; nucleotides not matched to a gene: 6. CDR3 region: CASSFPRQGASYNEQFF. The CDR3 DNA sequence: TGTGCCAGCAGTTTTCCCCGACAGGGGGCTTCCTACAATGAGCAGTTCTTC.

This clone was detected only a few times. The J gene is TRBJ2-7, the V gene TRBV4-3; 8 nucleotides line up with TRBD1. V lost 1 base to trimming and J lost 3 bases; unmatched junction nucleotides: 8. This CDR3 is built from 16 residues. Germline assignment: CDR1 LGHNA and CDR2 YSLEER. In nucleotides, the CDR3 is TGCGCCAGCAGCCAAGGGTACAGGGGGAGAAGCTACGAGCAGTACTTC. This encodes CASSQGYRGRSYEQYF.

The rearrangement joins TRBV5-6 to TRBJ2-2; 10 bases align to TRBD1. The CDR3 totals 18 residues. Trimming cost V 3 bases and J 4 bases; bases outside gene matches: 12. Germline loops: CDR1 SGHDT, CDR2 YYEEEE. CDR3 sequence: CASSSPTGGVDGTGELFF. The CDR3, as DNA: TGTGCCAGCAGCTCACCGACAGGGGGCGTCGATGGCACCGGGGAGCTGTTTTTT.

The chain is built from TRBV27 and TRBJ2-5; 9 nucleotides match TRBD1. The CDR3 sequence is 16 residues long. Germline-derived CDR1 and CDR2 are MNHEY and SMNVEV (reference sequence). The V gene end was trimmed by 5 bases and the J gene end by 5 bases; junction bases not matched to a gene: 12. The CDR3 DNA sequence: TGTGCCAGCAGTGTCTGGGGGACAGGGAATCGGGAGACCCAGTACTTC. It yields the protein CASSVWGTGNRETQYF.

The rearrangement joins TRBV28 to TRBJ1-2, with 12 positions matching TRBD1. Trimming cost V 7 bases and J 8 bases; bases outside gene matches: 14. Germline-derived CDR1 and CDR2 are MDHEN and SYDVKM. The CDR3 loop spans 16 amino acids. The CDR3 bases are TGTGCCAGCATTTCCGTTGGGGGACAGGGGGCGAGGGGCTACACCTTC. This sequence encodes CASISVGGQGARGYTF.

This clone was observed a few times. This rearrangement joins TRBV10-3 to TRBJ2-7; 13 nucleotides align to TRBD2. The CDR3 has 15 amino acids. V lost 6 bases and J lost 0; bases outside the gene matches: 2. Germline CDR1 ENHRY, CDR2 SYGVKD. The CDR3, as DNA: TGTGCCATCAGGGGACTAGCGGGGAGCTCCTACGAGCAGTACTTC. This translates into CAIRGLAGSSYEQYF.

The chain has TRBV9 and TRBJ2-5; TRBD2 agrees at 12 bases. This CDR3 has 16 residues. CDR1 is SGDLS and CDR2 is YYNGEE in the germline V gene. V dropped 0 bases and J dropped 2; count of bases not matched to a gene: 2. The CDR3 protein is CASSVGLAGGQETQYF. CDR3 in DNA: TGTGCCAGCAGCGTAGGGCTAGCGGGAGGGCAAGAGACCCAGTACTTC.

The CDR3: CASSSIRDRDEDTQYF. The CDR3 region has the DNA TGTGCCAGCAGCTCCATCCGGGACAGGGATGAAGATACGCAGTATTTT. V usage is TRBV12-1 and J usage is TRBJ2-3; TRBD1 is taken as the D call from the table, unchecked against the DNA. TRBV12-1 is a known pseudogene. The CDR3 sequence is 16 residues long.

This chain connects TRBV6-5 to TRBJ1-6; 11 bases are shared with TRBD1. The junction had 5 bases not matched to a gene; V was cut back by 6 bases and J by 10 bases. This CDR3 spans 14 amino acids. In germline, CDR1 is MNHEY, CDR2 SVGAGI. CDR3: CASRDRGLGSPLHF. Here the CDR3 DNA reads TGTGCCAGCAGGGACAGGGGGCTCGGCTCACCCCTCCACTTT.